Presented here are 10 T cell receptor beta chains from one specimen sequenced in a study of T cell clonality in common variable immunodeficiency. Overall study results and limits: Reportedly, TCR beta sequences from common variable immunodeficiency showed fewer deletions and N-nucleotide insertions.

These receptors lack a known antigen. Only in-frame clones appear in the TCRdb table, and some are missing; sequencing was by immunoSEQ multiplex PCR. The sample gives roughly 20,000 clones, none seen only once, and the top ten clones hold approximately 2.6%. The sequencing sample was made of peripheral blood mononuclear cells. Receptors originate from a human donor with common variable immunodeficiency.

There are a few counts of this clone. The DNA read from the CDR3 is TGTGCCAGCTCACCGGGACAGGGATGGAATGAG. Its translation: CASSPGQGWNE. The whole CDR3 sequence is CASSPGQGWNEQFF. The V call is TRBV18, the J call TRBJ2-1, with 9 nucleotides matching TRBD1. The read terminates 3 residues ahead of where the CDR3 ends, so the germline J gene completes it. V was pared by 3 bases and J by 7 bases, with 4 bases of the junction left unmatched. The germline V gene encodes CDR1 KGHSH and CDR2 LQKENI. The CDR3 loop spans 14 amino acids.

Of note for this clone: The read falls 3 residues short of the CDR3 end, and the missing part is taken from the germline J gene. The chain combines TRBV19 with TRBJ1-4; D gene uncertain. Trimming took off 5 bases at V and 1 base at J, with 11 bases between the two ends. CDR1 and CDR2 (germline): LNHDA, SQIVND (reference sequence). The CDR3 is 15 amino acids. CDR3 residues: CASSAGLRTNEKLFF. CDR3 DNA (partial): TGTGCCAGTAGTGCGGGGTTGAGAACTAATGAAAAA.

By proportion, this clone is medium-sized. The junction does not match germline at one end; this may be a read error. The read terminates 3 residues ahead of where the CDR3 ends, so the germline J gene completes it. The chain joins TRBV4-2 to TRBJ1-6; D is perhaps TRBD1 (6 bases). This CDR3 spans 16 amino acids. The V gene's germline CDR1 is LGHNA and CDR2 YNFKEQ. The CDR3 DNA, read in part, is TGCGCCAGCAGCCAAGCTCGACAGGTGCAGCACTCACCC. Residues: CASSQARQVQHSP. The full CDR3 protein reads CASSQARQVQHSPLHF.

This clone was counted at least ten times. The read is 3 residues too short to cover the CDR3 end, so that end is filled in from the germline J gene. V gene TRBV20-1 combines with J gene TRBJ1-1; D perhaps matches TRBD1 (6 bases). The CDR3 runs to 14 residues. Germline loops: CDR1 DFQATT, CDR2 SNEGSKA (reference sequence). The V and J ends lost 1 base and 1 base respectively, with 10 bases between them. CDR3 sequence reads: CSARGQQGNTEAFF. CDR3 DNA (partial): TGCAGTGCTAGAGGTCAACAGGGGAACACTGAA.

This clone has just a few counts. The read ends 3 residues before the CDR3 terminus; that terminus is restored from the germline J gene. The chain joins TRBV2 to TRBJ2-1; D is undetermined. Trimming left V 8 bases short and J 6 bases short, with 11 bases between. The CDR3 spans 12 residues. CDR1 is SNHLY and CDR2 is FYNNEI in the germline V gene. The sequenced part of the CDR3 DNA is TGTGCCAGCGCGCCTGAAGCCAATGAG. Translated: CASAPEANE. The complete CDR3 protein is CASAPEANEQFF.

This clone has a handful of counts. The CDR3 end falls 3 residues outside the read, so it is completed with the germline J gene. J is TRBJ2-3 and V is TRBV20-1; 9 nucleotides line up with TRBD2. V shed 0 bases, J shed 0 bases, and the junction held 7 bases outside the gene matches. The CDR3 contains 17 residues. CDR1 DFQATT and CDR2 SNEGSKA come from the germline V gene (reference sequence). CDR3 in amino acids: CSARDISGRSSTDTQYF. The sequenced CDR3 bases are TGCAGTGCTAGAGATATAAGCGGGAGGTCTAGCACAGATACG.

Points on this clone: The CDR3 extends 3 residues past the end of the read, so its final part is completed from the germline J gene. This rearrangement joins TRBV7-2 to TRBJ2-1; the match to TRBD2 covers 7 bases. Trimming took 0 bases from V and 9 from J; bases not matched to a gene: 11. Germline lookup yields CDR1 SGHTA and CDR2 FQGNSA. This CDR3 spans 16 amino acids. The CDR3 bases that were read are TGTGCCAGCAGCTTAGCGCCGGTCGGGAGGCAGGGTGAG. It codes for CASSLAPVGRQGE. The complete CDR3 sequence is CASSLAPVGRQGEQFF. The full variable domain, rest sourced from reference TRBV7-2 and TRBJ2-1, is GAGVSQSPSNKVTEKGKDVELRCDPISGHTALYWYRQSLGQGLEFLIYFQGNSAPDKSGLPSDRFSAERTGGSVSTLTIQRTQQEDSAVYLCASSLAPVGRQGEQFFGPGTRLTVL.

This clone was observed many times. The read falls 3 residues short of the CDR3 end, and the missing part is taken from the germline J gene. The chain joins TRBV5-1 to TRBJ2-3; D remains ambiguous. Trimming cost V 0 bases and J 6 bases, with 17 bases left between them. Germline CDR1 reads SGHRS; CDR2 reads YFSETQ. This CDR3 has 16 amino acids. The chain's CDR3 is CASSLGLAPPRDTQYF. The sequenced CDR3 bases are TGCGCCAGCAGCTTGGGCCTGGCACCCCCCAGGGATACG.

Concerning this clone itself: The read stops 3 residues short of the end of the CDR3; the missing end is completed from the germline J gene. V usage is TRBV18 and J usage is TRBJ2-5, with D perhaps TRBD2 (6 bases). With 4 bases removed from V and 1 base from J, the gap between germline ends came to 13 bases. The CDR3 extends over 15 amino acids. CDR1 and CDR2 from the germline V gene are KGHSH and LQKENI. This chain's CDR3 is CASSLIWDSQETQYF. The CDR3 bases that were read are TGTGCCAGCTCACTAATATGGGACTCCCAAGAGACC.

This clone was counted between two and nine times. From the germline J gene comes the end of the CDR3, since the read stops 3 residues before it. J is TRBJ1-2 and V is TRBV7-9; the D gene is possibly TRBD1 (6 bases). Trimming removed 5 bases from V and 0 bases from J, with 13 bases in between. CDR3 length: 15 residues. Looked up from germline, CDR1 is SEHNR and CDR2 is FQNEAQ (reference sequence). The CDR3 DNA, read in part, is TGTGCCAGCAGCCGCCTTAGACAGGCTAACTATGGC. This codes for CASSRLRQANYG. The complete CDR3 sequence is CASSRLRQANYGYTF.